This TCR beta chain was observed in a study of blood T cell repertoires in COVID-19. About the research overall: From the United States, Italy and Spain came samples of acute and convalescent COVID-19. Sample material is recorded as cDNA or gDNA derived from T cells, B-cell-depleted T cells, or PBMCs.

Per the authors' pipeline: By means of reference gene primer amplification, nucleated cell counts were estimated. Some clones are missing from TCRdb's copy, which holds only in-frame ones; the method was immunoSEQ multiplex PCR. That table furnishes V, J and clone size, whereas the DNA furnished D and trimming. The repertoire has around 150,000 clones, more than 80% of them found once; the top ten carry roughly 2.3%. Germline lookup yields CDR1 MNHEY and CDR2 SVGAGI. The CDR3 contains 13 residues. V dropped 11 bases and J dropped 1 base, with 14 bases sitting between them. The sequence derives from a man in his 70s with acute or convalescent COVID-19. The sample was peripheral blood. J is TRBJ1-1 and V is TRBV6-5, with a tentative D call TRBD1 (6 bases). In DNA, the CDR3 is TGTGCCTCCAGTAGGGGGACGAACACTGAAGCTTTCTTT. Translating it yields CASSRGTNTEAFF.